This T cell receptor beta chain stems from a study of shared clonotypes between healthy human individuals. Across the study: Three plates were used per donor for CD4 naive, three for CD4 memory, two for CD8 naive and one for CD8 memory. Study findings and constraints: On the whole, naive subsets had larger estimated richness than memory subsets had. Rarefaction demonstrated incomplete sorted-subset sequencing despite large depth.

Naive-designated CD8 cells lacked CD45RO, were positively enriched for CCR7, and omitted terminally differentiated effector memory CD45RA+ cells. The CDR3 extends over 14 amino acids. V gave up 4 bases and J gave up 7 bases, with 14 bases separating them. Germline V gene data show CDR1 as MGHRA and CDR2 as YSYEKL. For this clone: Its specificity is unknown.

Repertoires were generated with immunoSEQ multiplex PCR, while TCRdb's copy carries only in-frame clones and drops some. The table records around 1.9 million clones, approximately 94% of them present only once. The chain joins TRBV4-1 to TRBJ2-1; D uncertain. The sequence was collected from a man younger than 35 in good health. Some clones in this sample may be carry-over from other donors' samples. Sequenced input: naive CD8+ T cells from PBMCs. The CDR3, as DNA: TGCGCCAGCAGCCCCCGGACCCGGTGGAATGAGCAGTTCTTC. It encodes CASSPRTRWNEQFF.